The T cell receptor beta chain under discussion was sequenced for a study of CD8+ T cells in alopecia areata. Study-wide results and limits: Normal skin's resident alphabeta T cells are sequenced alongside lesional scalp T cells.

Sequencing used cDNA as its template, made by extracting RNA and reverse transcribing it. Assay used: immunoSEQ multiplex PCR; TCRdb lists only in-frame clones, some missing. The data list about 19,000 clones, none observed once; 25% to 40% falls to the top ten. The CDR3 has 15 residues. Germline-derived CDR1 and CDR2 are MNHDT and YYDKIL. V was pared by 6 bases and J by 0 bases, with 6 bases of the junction left unmatched. Cells from pooled cutaneous lymph nodes were sorted by CD4, CD8alpha, NKG2D, NKG2ACE and other markers. This clone was seen many times. As yet, its antigen is unknown. Gene and germline names: mouse. The read terminates 4 residues before the CDR3 end, so the remaining end is supplied by the germline J gene.

The sequencing sample was made of CD8+ T cells sorted from a lymph node. The chain carries TRBV17 and TRBJ2-3; 7 nucleotides agree with TRBD1. The source is a C3H/HeJ mouse with alopecia areata. This strain's MHC haplotype is H2-k. The CDR3 DNA, read in part, is TGTGCTAGCAGCCTCGGGACAGCTAGTGCAGAA. It translates to CASSLGTASAE. The CDR3 in its entirety is CASSLGTASAETLYF.